There are a few counts of the clone carrying this T cell receptor (beta chain). The data are from a study of T cell repertoires in cytomegalovirus infection. Turning to the study itself: The public TCR beta signatures pointed to both CMV infection and matching HLA type.

In TCRdb, the reads were re-called with MiXCR into one record per CDR3 protein. Among almost 550,000 distinct CDR3 sequences, 16% were seen once, and the ten largest hold 20% to 30%. CDR1 is MNHEY and CDR2 is SVGAGI in the germline V gene. V lost 6 bases and J 2 bases, leaving 17 bases between the germline ends. This CDR3 is built from 16 residues. Sequenced input: CD8+ T cells from PBMCs. The V call is TRBV6-5, the J call TRBJ1-3; D possibly corresponds to TRBD1 (6 bases). This TCR was recovered from a human donor in good health (CMV status not recorded). Some clones in this sample may be carry-over from other donors' samples. CDR3: CASSPPTGPAGNTIYF. DNA of the CDR3: TGTGCCAGCAGCCCCCCCACAGGGCCCGCTGGAAACACCATATATTTT.